This is a list of T cell receptor beta chains from one sample in a study of blood T cell repertoires in COVID-19. The protocol was immunoSEQ multiplex PCR, while the TCRdb copy is restricted to in-frame clones and leaves out a portion. Of 180,000 or so clones in the sample, over 75% were seen once. Sequenced material: peripheral blood. The receptor source for this set is a woman older than 75 with acute or convalescent COVID-19. Both conserved end residues are part of each CDR3.

v_gene,j_gene,CDR3aa
TRBV9,TRBJ1-4,CASSVFGGRDEKLFF
TRBV5-1,TRBJ1-2,CASSSDRGENYGYTF
TRBV3-1/TRBV3-2,TRBJ1-1,CASSNRRDGEAFF
TRBV5-4,TRBJ2-1,CASSLAPGQGAGEQFF
TRBV3-1/TRBV3-2,TRBJ2-7,CASRGLAGSYEQYF
TRBV19,TRBJ2-7,CASSAQTSSYEQYF
TRBV7-8,TRBJ1-2,CASSLPGDIDGYTF
TRBV19,TRBJ1-5,CASSFVGQGGQPQHF
TRBV6-5,TRBJ2-1,CASSYYPSGRAGEQFF
TRBV5-1,TRBJ1-2,CASSVEIGAGYTF
TRBV5-4,TRBJ2-7,CASSAGQLISYEQYF
TRBV3-1/TRBV3-2,TRBJ2-3,CASSQAEADTQYF
TRBV10-3,TRBJ2-7,CAISESLGTSFNYEQYF
TRBV7-2,TRBJ2-1,CASSLVAGDEQFF
TRBV10-1,TRBJ2-3,CASSGQGRDTQYF
TRBV5-5,TRBJ1-3,CASSLTYRGTGNTIYF
TRBV2,TRBJ2-7,CASRGKDRAGDEQYF
TRBV12-3/TRBV12-4,TRBJ1-2,CASSLQGWNGYTF
TRBV9,TRBJ2-5,CASSEDPGGHTAETQYF
TRBV19,TRBJ1-5,CASSFGQGSQPQHF
TRBV2,TRBJ2-5,CASSEAWTSGGPMKTQYF
TRBV11-3,TRBJ2-7,CASSYDRGGEQYF
TRBV5-1,TRBJ1-6,CASSLAGDNSPLHF
TRBV4-1,TRBJ1-5,CASSQGPQQGSNQPQHF
TRBV19,TRBJ2-6,CASSIRGSGANVLTF
TRBV19,TRBJ2-2,CASSTHRGGELFF
TRBV3-1/TRBV3-2,TRBJ1-2,CASSQGQGKNYGYTF
TRBV21-1,TRBJ2-6,CASSKVKGHLGPGANVLTF
TRBV6-5,TRBJ2-5,CASSTLTGNSGTQYF